The entry that follows covers one TCR beta chain sequence. These data are taken from a study of T cell responses to AZD1222 COVID-19 vaccine. Assay used: immunoSEQ multiplex PCR; TCRdb lists only in-frame clones, some missing. The sample holds 130,000 to 150,000 clones; about 89% are singletons and the top ten take 2.8%. With 4 bases clipped from V and 4 bases from J, the junction kept 7 bases outside the gene matches. Germline V gene lookup returns CDR1 LNHDA and CDR2 SQIVND (reference sequence). The CDR3 contains 16 residues. The clonotype comes from an adult in good health. The rearrangement joins TRBV19 to TRBJ2-5, with TRBD2 matching 12 bases. Sequencing used peripheral blood, obtained on day 0 of MenACWY control vaccination. The CDR3 DNA reads TGTGCCAGTAGTACCGGACTAGCGGGGAGGGCAGAGACCCAGTACTTC. This codes for CASSTGLAGRAETQYF.